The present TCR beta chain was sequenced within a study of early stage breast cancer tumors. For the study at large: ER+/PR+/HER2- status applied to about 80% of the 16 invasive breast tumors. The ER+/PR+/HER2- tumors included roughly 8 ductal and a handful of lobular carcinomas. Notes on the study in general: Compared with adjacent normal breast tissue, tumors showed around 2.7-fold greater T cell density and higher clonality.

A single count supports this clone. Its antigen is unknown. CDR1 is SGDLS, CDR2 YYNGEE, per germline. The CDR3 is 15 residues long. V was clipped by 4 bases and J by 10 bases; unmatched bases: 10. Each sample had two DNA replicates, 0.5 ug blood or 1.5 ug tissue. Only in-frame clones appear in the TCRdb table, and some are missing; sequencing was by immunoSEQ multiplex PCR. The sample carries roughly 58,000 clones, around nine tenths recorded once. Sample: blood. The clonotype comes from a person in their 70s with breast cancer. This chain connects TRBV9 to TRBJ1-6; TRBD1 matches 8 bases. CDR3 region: CASSRSQGADSPLHF. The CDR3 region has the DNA TGTGCCAGCAGCAGATCCCAGGGGGCAGACTCACCCCTCCACTTT.